Shown below are 11 T cell receptor beta chains from a single sample sequenced in a study of Graves' ophthalmopathy and Graves' hyperthyroidism. RNA transcripts yielded amplified TCR beta CDR3 regions. Amplification began with first-round RT-PCR using HTBI primers, then second-round multiplex PCR was performed. TCRdb analysed the multiplex PCR reads with MiXCR anew, one entry per CDR3 protein. The sample lists about 400,000 distinct CDR3 sequences, approximately 16% occurring once. Sequenced material: peripheral blood. These TCRs come from a woman younger than 30 with Graves' ophthalmopathy.

There are many counts of this clonotype. The chain links TRBV28 to TRBJ2-7; a weak D match, TRBD1 (6 bases). Trimming left V 5 bases short and J 5 bases short, with 16 bases between. This CDR3 region has 14 residues. The germline gives CDR1 MDHEN, CDR2 SYDVKM. The CDR3 DNA follows: TGTGCCAGCAGTCCCGGGACAAGGATAGACGAGCAGTACTTC. Amino acid sequence: CASSPGTRIDEQYF.

The chain has TRBV4-1 and TRBJ2-7; D remains ambiguous. This CDR3 contains 15 residues. Germline V CDR1 and CDR2: MGHRA, YSYEKL. V dropped 1 base and J dropped 1 base, with 11 bases sitting between them. Here the CDR3 reads CASSQALTTSYEQYF. DNA for the CDR3: TGCGCCAGCAGCCAAGCTCTGACAACGTCCTACGAGCAGTACTTC.

In its sample, this clonotype was seen many times. This rearrangement joins TRBV6-5 to TRBJ1-2; D gene uncertain. Trimming took off 2 bases at V and 8 bases at J, with 15 bases between the two ends. This CDR3 contains 14 residues. The germline V gene has CDR1 MNHEY and CDR2 SVGAGI. The CDR3 spells CASSYRGQSGGYTF. The CDR3 bases are TGTGCCAGCAGTTACCGCGGTCAATCGGGGGGCTACACCTTC.

The chain has TRBV28 and TRBJ1-2, with D unresolved. Germline V lookup: CDR1 MDHEN, CDR2 SYDVKM. V was pared by 2 bases and J by 9 bases, with 10 bases between. The CDR3 covers 12 residues. CDR3 loop: CASSLPGSRYTF. CDR3 sequence (DNA): TGTGCCAGCAGTTTACCCGGATCCCGCTACACCTTC.

This clonotype was counted many times. V gene TRBV20-1 combines with J gene TRBJ2-7, with D perhaps matching TRBD2 (7 bases). The CDR3 has 12 residues. Trimming pared 3 bases from V and 5 bases from J, leaving 11 bases between. CDR1 DFQATT and CDR2 SNEGSKA come from the germline V gene (reference sequence). This CDR3 is CSASGGRDEQYF. CDR3 nucleotide sequence: TGCAGTGCTAGCGGGGGGCGGGACGAGCAGTACTTC.

This clonotype was observed many times. V and J are TRBV5-1 and TRBJ2-7; TRBD1 is a possible D gene (7 bases). Germline V gives CDR1 SGHRS, CDR2 YFSETQ. V was clipped by 6 bases and J by 0 bases, with 10 bases between them. The CDR3 sequence is 13 residues long. The CDR3 DNA follows: TGCGCCAGCACAGGGGGGAGCTCCTACGAGCAGTACTTC. Its protein is CASTGGSSYEQYF.

This clonotype was seen many times. The CDR3 loop reads CASSLSTGGRGEQYF. In DNA form, the CDR3 reads TGTGCCAGCAGTTTATCGACGGGGGGGCGTGGGGAGCAGTACTTC. The V and J genes are TRBV27 and TRBJ2-7; 8 bases are shared with TRBD2. Trimming cost V 0 bases and J 7 bases; bases outside gene matches: 8. The CDR3 has 15 amino acids. Germline lookup yields CDR1 MNHEY and CDR2 SMNVEV (reference sequence).

This clonotype has ten or more counts. The rearrangement joins TRBV7-2 to TRBJ2-3, with 7 bases fitting TRBD1. V was clipped by 5 bases and J by 1 base; unmatched bases: 3. Germline CDR1 is SGHTA and CDR2 is FQGNSA. The CDR3 is made up of 14 amino acids. The CDR3 sequence is CASSTGTGTDTQYF. The CDR3 DNA is TGTGCCAGCAGCACCGGGACAGGCACAGATACGCAGTATTTT.

This clonotype was recorded many times. The chain combines TRBV12-5 with TRBJ1-1; D unresolved. V gave up 7 bases and J gave up 2 bases, with 11 bases separating them. This CDR3 spans 13 amino acids. Germline loops: CDR1 LGHNT, CDR2 FRNRAP. The CDR3 reads CASALGVNTEAFF. CDR3 coding DNA: TGTGCTAGTGCCCTTGGGGTTAACACTGAAGCTTTCTTT.

This clonotype was counted many times. The rearrangement joins TRBV6-2 or TRBV6-3 to TRBJ2-7, with 9 bases identical to TRBD1. Germline V gene lookup returns CDR1 MNHEY and CDR2 SVGEGT. This CDR3 comprises 13 residues. Trimming removed 8 bases from V and 1 base from J; junction bases left unmatched: 3. This CDR3 is CASGDRVSYEQYF. Written as DNA, the CDR3 is TGTGCCAGCGGGGACAGGGTATCCTACGAGCAGTACTTC.

This clonotype was recorded once. CDR3 in amino acids: CASSESSGGAVETQYF. The DNA for the CDR3 is TGTGCCAGCAGTGAAAGTAGCGGGGGGGCCGTAGAGACCCAGTACTTC. This chain connects TRBV6-1 to TRBJ2-5; 11 bases agree with TRBD2. Germline V lookup: CDR1 MNHNS, CDR2 SASEGT. The CDR3 is 16 amino acids. V lost 2 bases, J lost 4 bases, and 6 bases stayed unmatched.